This T cell receptor beta chain emerged from a study of T-cell reconstitution after alpha-beta-depleted transplantation in children. General study results and limits: Several hundred rapidly expanded clones from non-depleted graft cells reportedly supplied alpha-beta T cells about two months post-transplant. Surviving recipient cells, namely T cells and thymic progenitors, were the source of high day-60 TCRbeta diversity in some patients.

CDR1 is LGHNA, CDR2 YSLEER, per germline. This CDR3 is built from 17 residues. The J segment lost 7 bases and the V segment lost 0 bases, leaving 8 bases of the junction unmatched. As concerns this clonotype: The antigen is not known.

Preparation of the TCRbeta library used unique molecular identifiers. TCRdb reprocessed the PCR reads via MiXCR and lists one record per CDR3 protein. This repertoire shows about a million distinct CDR3 sequences, around 30% found once; its top ten account for under 30%. Sequenced here: PBMCs, mostly from graft donor cells, sampled 360 days after TCRalphabeta/CD19-depleted stem cell transplant. The chain employs TRBV4-3 and TRBJ2-1, with TRBD2 matching 11 bases. The receptor comes from a boy under three years old who had a stem cell transplant for SCID, so the T cells may come from the graft donor. In DNA form, the CDR3 reads TGCGCCAGCAGCCAAGATGCACTAGCGGGGGTCAGGAATGAGCAGTTCTTC. It specifies CASSQDALAGVRNEQFF.